Sequencing of this T cell receptor (beta chain) was carried out in a study of blood T cells in healthy people across ages. A sample-barcoded 5' primer and a J-beta primer mix were used in a second PCR of roughly 7 to 11 cycles. TCRdb re-called the 5' RACE reads with MiXCR, one entry per CDR3 protein. The table includes 750,000 to 850,000 distinct CDR3 sequences, approximately 25% detected once. The CDR3 covers 14 residues. The V end lost 0 bases, the J end lost 4 bases, and 9 bases lay between the germline ends. Germline lookup yields CDR1 MNHEY and CDR2 SVGAGI. Separately, the same data were catalogued under a study of T cells of mothers and their children. As that study records: A few healthy Caucasian mothers served as donors, and their six children did as well. Related and unrelated pairs show similar shaping of TCR recombination output by thymic selection. Related mother-child pairs showed slightly, non-significantly higher overlap than unrelated pairs.

This clonotype was obtained from a boy between 10 and 17 years old in good health. The sample was blood. The rearrangement links TRBV6-5 to TRBJ1-2; no reliable D call. The CDR3 DNA is TGTGCCAGCAGTTACTCGAGTTCTACCTATGGCTACACCTTC. Residues: CASSYSSSTYGYTF.